The clone carrying this T cell receptor beta chain occurred many times. Sorted libraries were derived from approximately 970,000 CD4+ or CD8+ T cells. The entry originates in a study of neurological immune-mediated disorders. 5'RACE employing 10-nucleotide random UMIs yielded the cDNA. Via MiXCR, TCRdb re-called the 5' RACE reads, giving one row per CDR3 protein. The sample lists tens of thousands of distinct CDR3 sequences, around 5.3% occurring once. V lost 7 bases and J lost 3; bases outside the gene matches: 7. CDR3 length: 15 amino acids. Per germline, CDR1 SGHRS and CDR2 YFSETQ. This TCR was sampled from a young woman with multiple sclerosis. V is TRBV5-1 and J is TRBJ2-2; 9 bases agree with TRBD1. The sequencing sample was made of CD4+ T cells from blood. CDR3 bases: TGCGCCAGCGGGTTCGGGGACAGGGACACCGGGGAGCTGTTTTTT. Translation gives CASGFGDRDTGELFF.